The clone carrying this T cell receptor (beta chain) appeared a few times. The data belong to a study of blood T cells in healthy people across ages. This CDR3 spans 17 amino acids. Germline V gene data show CDR1 as SGHTA and CDR2 as FQGNSA. Trimming cost V 1 base and J 6 bases; bases outside gene matches: 10. With a J-beta primer mix and a sample-barcoded 5' primer, a second PCR ran about 6 to 11 cycles. MiXCR, run by TCRdb on the 5' RACE reads, gives a single entry per CDR3 protein. In the table there are hundreds of thousands of distinct CDR3 sequences, about 30% of which are singletons. V and J are TRBV7-2 and TRBJ2-3; TRBD2 agrees at 10 bases. The material sequenced was blood. The clonotype was recovered from a woman aged 80 or over in good health. CDR3 coding DNA: TGTGCCAGCAGCTTAGAAGCAGCGGGGGGGCCCGGGGATACGCAGTATTTT. Translating it yields CASSLEAAGGPGDTQYF.